The 5 T cell receptor beta chains reported below all come from one sample, sequenced in a study of shared clonotypes between healthy human individuals. This table comes from immunoSEQ multiplex PCR, and its TCRdb copy is limited to in-frame clones, with some not included. The sample consists of about 2 million clones, about 95% of them appearing once. CD45RO-negative CD8 cells positively selected for CCR7 made up the naive population, which excluded terminally differentiated effector memory CD45RA+ cells. Sequenced: naive CD8+ T cells sorted from blood. These receptor sequences come from a man younger than 35 in good health.

The genes are TRBV7-2 and TRBJ2-1; 10 bases align to TRBD2. J gave up 5 bases and V 5 bases, and 9 bases lay outside the gene matches. The length of the CDR3 is 16 residues. The germline V gene has CDR1 SGHTA and CDR2 FQGNSA. DNA of the CDR3: TGTGCCAGCAGCCCTCCGCGAGCGGGAGGGCACAATGAGCAGTTCTTC. Encoded protein: CASSPPRAGGHNEQFF.

The chain carries TRBV7-9 and TRBJ2-5, with 8 bases that match TRBD1. V lost 0 bases and J lost 1; bases outside the gene matches: 7. In germline, CDR1 is SEHNR, CDR2 FQNEAQ (reference sequence). This CDR3 spans 17 amino acids. CDR3 DNA: TGTGCCAGCAGCTTAGCCGGACAGGGAAGGGTCCAAGAGACCCAGTACTTC. It specifies CASSLAGQGRVQETQYF.

The CDR3 DNA reads as TGTGCCAGCAGCTTACCGGGGGGCGCAGATACGCAGTATTTT. Its protein is CASSLPGGADTQYF. V and J are TRBV11-1 and TRBJ2-3; a weak D match, TRBD2 (7 bases). CDR3 size: 14 residues. Germline CDR1 is SGHAT and CDR2 is FQDESV (reference sequence). Trimming left V 2 bases short and J 4 bases short, with 10 bases between.

On this clone: The CDR3 does not close with the conserved phenylalanine or tryptophan, likely indicating a read error. The V call is TRBV7-6, the J call TRBJ2-3; D is unclear. The germline V and J ends were trimmed by 5 bases and 6 bases, with 12 bases remaining between them. Germline V gives CDR1 SGHVS, CDR2 FNYEAQ. There are 13 residues in the CDR3. For the CDR3, the DNA is TGTGCCAGCAGCCTGGGTGGCGCGGATACGCAGTATCTT. Translated: CASSLGGADTQYL.

The chain joins TRBV5-6 to TRBJ2-1; perhaps TRBD1 as D (5 bases). This CDR3 contains 15 residues. Germline V gene sequence: CDR1 SGHDT, CDR2 YYEEEE. The V gene lost 4 bases and the J gene lost 8 bases, with 19 bases spanning the gap. CDR3 nucleotide sequence: TGTGCCAGCAGCACCACTACAGGCATGAGCGATGAGCAGTTCTTC. This encodes CASSTTTGMSDEQFF.